These T cell receptor beta chains were read from a single sample in a study of T cells expressing NK-cell markers. TCRdb reprocessed the 5' RACE reads and stores each CDR3 protein as one record, lacking DNA. This repertoire includes 400,000 to 450,000 distinct CDR3 sequences. Sequencing was done on a sample of blood T cells: a sorted CD56 or NKG2C T cell subset, CD4+ or CD8+ T cells, or bulk PBMC T cells (not recorded which). The receptor set was obtained from a woman between 18 and 69 years old in good health. CDR3s include the opening cysteine and the closing phenylalanine or tryptophan.

j_call v_call cdr3_aa
TRBJ2-1 TRBV5-1 CASTRGPDREQFF
TRBJ2-3 TRBV3-1 CASSQDWGGDTQYF
TRBJ2-3 TRBV29-1 CSVEGDLSTDTQYF
TRBJ2-1 TRBV9 CASSARDSPQNWQFF
TRBJ2-1 TRBV6-5 CAVSSGLAQFF
TRBJ2-7 TRBV3-1 CASSHARTSGYKQYF
TRBJ1-2 TRBV19 CASSKPGGYGYTF
TRBJ2-1 TRBV29-1 CSTRGLTTGGEQFF
TRBJ2-6 TRBV30 CAWSVQRRGLATFLSGANVLTF
TRBJ2-2 TRBV20-1 CSASGRTENTGELFF
TRBJ1-3 TRBV2 CASQTGLSGNTIYF
TRBJ1-4 TRBV5-1 CASSLAVGPEEKLFF
TRBJ1-1 TRBV6-2/TRBV6-3 CASSASWGTTEAFF
TRBJ2-7 TRBV20-1 CSVPGSLVYEQYF
TRBJ1-5 TRBV6-2/TRBV6-3 CARNRRQRNQPQHF
TRBJ2-5 TRBV11-2 CASSHGTDGTTQYF
TRBJ2-4 TRBV20-1 CSATGQGLIAGNIQYF
TRBJ1-2 TRBV5-1 CASSLGANYGYTF
TRBJ1-4 TRBV20-1 CSASGGYTTNEKLFF